This T cell receptor beta chain was found in a study of blood T cell repertoires in COVID-19. Study-level information: PBMCs, B-cell-depleted T cells, or T cells were the source of the cDNA or gDNA that made up the material.

Authors' methods: Amplification with reference gene primers provided the estimates of nucleated cell counts. The table came from immunoSEQ multiplex PCR; TCRdb's copy has only in-frame clones and leaves some out. V, J and clone size are taken as reported in that table, and D and trimming were inferred from the DNA itself. The repertoire holds over 200,000 clones, with around four fifths as singletons. Sequenced: peripheral blood. The receptor comes from a woman between 45 and 65 years old with acute or convalescent COVID-19.

Written as DNA, the CDR3 is TGTGCCAGCAGTTACTCGCAGGGAATAGCCTACGAGCAGTACTTC. Translated, it gives CASSYSQGIAYEQYF. The chain combines TRBV6-5 with TRBJ2-7; TRBD1 might be the D (5 bases). Trimming took 0 bases from V and 2 from J, leaving 11 bases between them. The CDR3 is made up of 15 amino acids. Germline V gene data show CDR1 as MNHEY and CDR2 as SVGAGI.